This TCR beta chain was found in a study of tumor-infiltrating lymphocytes in primary liver carcinoma. Whole-study context: Male and female patients aged 30 to 69 years made up the cohort. The neoplasms were of stage T1-T3 N0M0, with dimensions of about 4.2 to 10 cm across.

Bulk tissue was left unsorted, and RNA and DNA were co-extracted from 20-30 mg of it. Comments on this clonotype: Its antigen is as yet unknown. An end of the junction differs from the germline gene, which may be a read error.

General study results and limits: Just about 7-25% of leading clones were found in every one of five regions.

The input was 450 to 550 ng total RNA; TCR beta cDNA was made from it with a constant-region primer. ARM-PCR, slightly modified, supplied the TCR beta libraries through three nested multiplex PCR rounds. Both of the initial two PCR rounds ran for 10 cycles and employed TRBV1-TRBV30 forward primers alongside a C-beta reverse primer. Via MiXCR, TCRdb re-called the multiplex PCR reads, giving one row per CDR3 protein. The table has approximately 54,000 distinct CDR3 sequences, about 80% seen once; the top ten hold about 25%. CDR3 length: 13 amino acids. The germline gives CDR1 MGHRA, CDR2 YSYEKL. V and J are TRBV4-1 and TRBJ1-5; D ambiguous. The TCR comes from a man in his forties with primary liver carcinoma and hepatitis B virus infection. The sequenced sample was liver tumor tissue from sampling region 2. This sample's subset: tumor region T2, inferior pole. This CDR3 is CANSQVRGQPQHF. The CDR3 nucleotides are TGCGCCAACAGCCAAGTACGAGGACAGCCCCAGCATTTT.